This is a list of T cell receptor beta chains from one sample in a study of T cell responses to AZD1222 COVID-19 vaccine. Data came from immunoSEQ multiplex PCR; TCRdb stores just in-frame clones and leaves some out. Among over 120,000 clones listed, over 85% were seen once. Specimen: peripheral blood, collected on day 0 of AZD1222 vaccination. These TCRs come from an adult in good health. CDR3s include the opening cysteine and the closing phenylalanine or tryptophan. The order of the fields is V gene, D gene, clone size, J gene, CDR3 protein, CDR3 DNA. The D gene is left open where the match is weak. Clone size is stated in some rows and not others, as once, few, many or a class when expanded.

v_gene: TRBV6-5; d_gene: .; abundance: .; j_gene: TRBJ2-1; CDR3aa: CASTTSLRDNEQFF; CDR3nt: TGTGCCAGCACCACCAGCCTAAGGGACAATGAGCAGTTCTTC
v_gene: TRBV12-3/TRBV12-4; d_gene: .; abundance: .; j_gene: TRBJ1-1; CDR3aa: CASRGTVNTEAFF; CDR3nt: TGTGCCAGCAGGGGGACGGTGAACACTGAAGCTTTCTTT
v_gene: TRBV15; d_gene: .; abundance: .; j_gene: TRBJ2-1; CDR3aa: CATSRGTGTRYNEQFF; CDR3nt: TGTGCCACCAGCAGAGGCACCGGGACCCGTTACAATGAGCAGTTCTTC
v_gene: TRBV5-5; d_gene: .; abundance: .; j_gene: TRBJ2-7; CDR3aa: CASSLVQASYEQYF; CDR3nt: TGTGCCAGCAGCTTGGTTCAGGCGTCCTACGAGCAGTACTTC
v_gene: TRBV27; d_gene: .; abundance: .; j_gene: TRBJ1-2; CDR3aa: CASSSPPNYGYTF; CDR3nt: TGTGCCAGCAGCTCCCCCCCTAACTATGGCTACACCTTC
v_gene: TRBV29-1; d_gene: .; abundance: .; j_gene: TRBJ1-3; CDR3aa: CSVTGRFSGNTIYF; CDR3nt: TGCAGCGTAACGGGACGGTTCTCTGGAAACACCATATATTTT
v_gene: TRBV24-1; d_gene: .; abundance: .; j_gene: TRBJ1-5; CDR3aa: CATSDAAGIDQPQHF; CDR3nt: TGTGCCACCAGTGATGCCGCAGGGATTGATCAGCCCCAGCATTTT
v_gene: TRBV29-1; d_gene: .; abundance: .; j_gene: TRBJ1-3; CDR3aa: CSVGGLSGNTIYF; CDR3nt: TGCAGCGTTGGAGGTTTGTCTGGAAACACCATATATTTT
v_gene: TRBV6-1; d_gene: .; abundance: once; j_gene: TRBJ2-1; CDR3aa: CASSEVGGQFF; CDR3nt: TGTGCCAGCAGTGAAGTCGGGGGGCAGTTCTTC
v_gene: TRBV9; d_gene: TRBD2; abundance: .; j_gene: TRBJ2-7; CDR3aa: CASSPNLTSVDSMSYEQYF; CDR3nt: TGTGCCAGCAGCCCTAACCTGACTAGCGTGGACAGTATGTCCTACGAGCAGTACTTC
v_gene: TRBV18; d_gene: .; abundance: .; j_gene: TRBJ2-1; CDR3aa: CASSPLRSGINEQFF; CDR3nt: TGTGCCAGCTCACCACTTCGGTCCGGGATAAATGAGCAGTTCTTC
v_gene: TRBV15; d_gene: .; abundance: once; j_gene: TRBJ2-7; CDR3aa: CATSRDRDRPSYEQYF; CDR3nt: TGTGCCACCAGCAGAGATCGGGACCGGCCGTCCTACGAGCAGTACTTC
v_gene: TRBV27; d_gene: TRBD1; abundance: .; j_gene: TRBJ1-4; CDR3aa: CASSWTGRREKLFF; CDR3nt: TGTGCCAGCAGTTGGACAGGGAGACGGGAAAAACTGTTTTTT
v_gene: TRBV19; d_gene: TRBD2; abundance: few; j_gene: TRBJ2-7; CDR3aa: CASSDSGGPREQYF; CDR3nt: TGTGCCAGTAGTGATAGCGGGGGGCCGCGCGAGCAGTACTTC
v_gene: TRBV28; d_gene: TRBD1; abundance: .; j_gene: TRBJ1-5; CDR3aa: CASSGDRAGQPQHF; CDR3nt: TGTGCCAGCAGTGGGGACAGGGCAGGGCAGCCCCAGCATTTT
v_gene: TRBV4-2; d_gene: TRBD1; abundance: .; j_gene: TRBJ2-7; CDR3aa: CASSQETGTGGYEQYF; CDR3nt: TGTGCCAGCAGCCAAGAAACCGGGACAGGGGGCTACGAGCAGTACTTC
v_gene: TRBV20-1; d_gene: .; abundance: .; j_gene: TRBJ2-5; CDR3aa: CSARVSETQYF; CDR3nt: TGCAGTGCTAGAGTTTCTGAGACCCAGTACTTC
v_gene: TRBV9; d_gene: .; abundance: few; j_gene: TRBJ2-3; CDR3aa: CASSAAARGMSGTDTQYF; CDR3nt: TGTGCCAGCAGCGCTGCGGCTAGGGGGATGTCTGGCACAGATACGCAGTATTTT
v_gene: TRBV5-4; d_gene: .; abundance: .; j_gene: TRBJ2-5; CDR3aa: CASSSLEGGQETQYF; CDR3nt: TGTGCCAGCAGCTCATTAGAGGGGGGTCAAGAGACCCAGTACTTC
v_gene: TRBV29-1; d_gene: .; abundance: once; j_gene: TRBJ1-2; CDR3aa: CSVGGSGRTTNYGYTF; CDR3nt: TGCAGCGTTGGTGGGTCAGGCCGAACCACTAACTATGGCTACACCTTC
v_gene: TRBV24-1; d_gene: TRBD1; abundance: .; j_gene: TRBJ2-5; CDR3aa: CATSDWDRGRETQYF; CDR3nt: TGTGCCACCAGTGATTGGGACAGGGGGCGAGAGACCCAGTACTTC
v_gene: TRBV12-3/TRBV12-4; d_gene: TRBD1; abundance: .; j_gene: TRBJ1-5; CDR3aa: CASKQGLNQPQHF; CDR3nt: TGTGCCAGCAAACAGGGGTTGAATCAGCCCCAGCATTTT
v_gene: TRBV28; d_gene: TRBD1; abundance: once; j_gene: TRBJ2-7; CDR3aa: CASSPGTGFYEQYF; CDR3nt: TGTGCCAGCAGTCCTGGGACAGGTTTCTACGAGCAGTACTTC
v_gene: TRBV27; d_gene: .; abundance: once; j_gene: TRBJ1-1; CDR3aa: CASIGLGNTEAFF; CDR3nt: TGTGCCAGCATCGGACTGGGGAACACTGAAGCTTTCTTT